This entry lists 20 T cell receptor beta chains sequenced from one sample in a study of T-cell reconstitution after alpha-beta-depleted transplantation in children. Unique molecular identifiers were used in preparing the TCRbeta library. One entry per CDR3 protein results from TCRdb running MiXCR on the PCR reads. This sample has a few hundred thousand distinct CDR3 sequences; 10% to 15% occur once, and the top ten carry over 2%. This material consisted of PBMCs, mostly from graft donor cells, taken 360 days after TCRalphabeta/CD19-depleted stem cell transplant. These receptors originate from a male patient younger than 18 who had a stem cell transplant for acute myeloid leukemia, so the T cells may come from the graft donor.

This clonotype appeared a few times. The chain uses TRBV30 and TRBJ2-1; TRBD2 matches 12 bases. This CDR3 spans 14 amino acids. The V and J ends lost 2 bases and 8 bases, in that order; junction bases with no gene match: 4. The germline gives CDR1 GTSNPN, CDR2 SVGIG (reference sequence). CDR3 residues: CAWSKTSGSYEQFF. The CDR3 region has the DNA TGTGCCTGGAGTAAGACTAGCGGGAGCTATGAGCAGTTCTTC.

This clonotype was picked up a small number of times. The CDR3 loop reads CASSRGAGRATGELFF. The CDR3 DNA sequence: TGTGCCAGCAGCCGAGGAGCGGGAAGGGCCACCGGGGAGCTGTTTTTT. The J gene is TRBJ2-2, the V gene TRBV6-1; 7 positions agree with TRBD2. Trimming cost V 6 bases and J 4 bases; bases outside gene matches: 11. Per germline, CDR1 MNHNS and CDR2 SASEGT. The CDR3 runs 16 residues.

The CDR3 region has the DNA TGTGCCAGCAGACTTGGCGGACTAGCGGGAGGCCAGAACACCGGGGAGCTGTTTTTT. Protein product: CASRLGGLAGGQNTGELFF. This chain connects TRBV7-2 to TRBJ2-2; 14 bases match TRBD2. Germline V gene lookup returns CDR1 SGHTA and CDR2 FQGNSA. CDR3 length: 19 residues. J was trimmed by 1 base and V by 6 bases; bases with no gene match: 10.

This clonotype showed up just a few times. The rearrangement uses TRBV12-3 or TRBV12-4 and TRBJ1-5, with 12 bases lining up with TRBD1. V lost 6 bases, J lost 5 bases, and 2 bases stayed unmatched. This CDR3 has 14 amino acids. In DNA, the CDR3 is TGTGCCAGCAGCGGGACAGGGGGCGATCAGCCCCAGCATTTT. This translates into CASSGTGGDQPQHF.

This clonotype was detected a few times. In nucleotides, the CDR3 is TGTGCCAGCAGCCAAGTACAGGGGGCCCTCTACGAGCAGTACTTC. It codes for CASSQVQGALYEQYF. V usage is TRBV3-1 and J usage is TRBJ2-7, with 9 bases that match TRBD1. CDR1 and CDR2 from the germline V gene are LGHDT and YNNKEL (reference sequence). V lost 1 base, J lost 3 bases, and 4 bases stayed unmatched. The CDR3 is made up of 15 amino acids.

The count of this clonotype is one. The V call is TRBV4-3, the J call TRBJ2-1; D may be TRBD2 (6 bases). This CDR3 is built from 19 residues. Germline V gene sequence: CDR1 LGHNA, CDR2 YSLEER. Trimming shortened V by 2 bases and J by 8 bases, and 28 bases separated the two germline ends. CDR3 residues: CASSQTGRGAGGKTDEQFF. In nucleotides, the CDR3 is TGCGCCAGCAGCCAAACCGGTCGGGGCGCTGGCGGGAAGACGGATGAGCAGTTCTTC.

This clonotype was counted at least ten times. V is TRBV29-1 and J is TRBJ2-5; 9 bases are shared with TRBD2. Germline trimming cut 6 bases from V and 7 bases from J; bases unmatched to any gene: 15. This CDR3 has 15 residues. Germline assignment: CDR1 SQVTM and CDR2 ANQGSEA. CDR3 sequence reads: CSVDATGLAPGTQYF. CDR3 nucleotide sequence: TGCAGCGTAGATGCAACGGGACTAGCACCCGGGACCCAGTACTTC.

The rearrangement joins TRBV27 to TRBJ2-5; no clear D gene. Trimming took off 5 bases at V and 5 bases at J, with 18 bases between the two ends. CDR1 MNHEY and CDR2 SMNVEV come from the germline V gene (reference sequence). The CDR3 is 15 amino acids. For the CDR3, the DNA is TGTGCCAGCAGTCCGTACCGGGCCCCACGGGAGACCCAGTACTTC. It codes for CASSPYRAPRETQYF.

The chain combines TRBV7-9 with TRBJ2-7; 8 nucleotides align to TRBD1. Per the germline V gene, CDR1 is SEHNR and CDR2 is FQNEAQ (reference sequence). The CDR3 is 15 residues long. Trimming removed 5 bases from V and 0 bases from J; junction bases left unmatched: 6. This chain's CDR3 is CASSLTGGSSYEQYV. In nucleotides, the CDR3 is TGTGCCAGCAGCCTCACAGGGGGAAGCTCCTACGAGCAGTACGTC.

The chain carries TRBV29-1 and TRBJ2-6; D not resolved. V was cut by 3 bases and J by 0 bases, with 6 bases left in between. CDR1 is SQVTM, CDR2 ANQGSEA, per germline. This CDR3 has 14 residues. For the CDR3, the DNA is TGCAGCGTTGACGGGTTCTCTGGGGCCAACGTCCTGACTTTC. Its translation: CSVDGFSGANVLTF.

This clonotype was detected many times. The rearrangement joins TRBV20-1 to TRBJ1-5, with no clear D. V shed 0 bases and J shed 9 bases, with 9 bases lying between them. Germline V gene data show CDR1 as DFQATT and CDR2 as SNEGSKA (reference sequence). This CDR3 has 12 residues. CDR3 loop: CSARDRTWPQHF. The CDR3 DNA follows: TGCAGTGCTAGAGACCGAACATGGCCCCAGCATTTT.

The chain employs TRBV29-1 and TRBJ2-7; D gene unclear. V lost 5 bases, J lost 5 bases, and 22 bases lay in between. The length of the CDR3 is 15 residues. The germline V gene encodes CDR1 SQVTM and CDR2 ANQGSEA. The CDR3 coding sequence is TGCAGCGTTCTGATTTTCAAGTGGGGTAACCACGAGCAGTACTTC. Translation: CSVLIFKWGNHEQYF.

This clonotype was observed a handful of times. The V and J genes are TRBV15 and TRBJ2-7; 8 positions agree with TRBD1. In germline, CDR1 is LNHNV, CDR2 YYDKDF (reference sequence). The CDR3 is 16 amino acids. J was trimmed by 2 bases and V by 0 bases; bases with no gene match: 6. CDR3 sequence (DNA): TGTGCCACCAGCAGAGATTCCGCGACAGGGGCCTACGAGCAGTACTTC. This encodes CATSRDSATGAYEQYF.

This clonotype was found many times. The rearrangement uses TRBV5-6 and TRBJ2-2; 12 bases align to TRBD2. CDR1 and CDR2 (germline): SGHDT, YYEEEE. The CDR3 sequence is 20 residues long. Trimming removed 1 base from V and 3 bases from J; junction bases left unmatched: 13. As DNA, the CDR3 is TGTGCCAGCAGCTTGATTCAGACTAGCGGGAGTCTATTGGACACCGGGGAGCTGTTTTTT. Translated, it gives CASSLIQTSGSLLDTGELFF. Variable domain in full (rest from reference TRBV5-6 and TRBJ2-2): DAGVTQSPTHLIKTRGQQVTLRCSPKSGHDTVSWYQQALGQGPQFIFQYYEEEERQRGNFPDRFSGHQFPNYSSELNVNALLLGDSALYLCASSLIQTSGSLLDTGELFFGEGSRLTVL.

This clonotype turned up a few times. The chain is built from TRBV29-1 and TRBJ1-2; D is possibly TRBD1 (5 bases). The CDR3 contains 13 residues. V shed 3 bases and J shed 4 bases, with 12 bases lying between them. Germline loops: CDR1 SQVTM, CDR2 ANQGSEA. Here the CDR3 reads CSVETGGIYGYTF. CDR3 nucleotide sequence: TGCAGCGTTGAGACGGGGGGAATCTATGGCTACACCTTC.

The chain combines TRBV4-3 with TRBJ2-7; TRBD2 is a possible D gene (5 bases). This CDR3 contains 17 residues. Trimming cost V 0 bases and J 0 bases, with 15 bases left between them. Germline assignment: CDR1 LGHNA and CDR2 YSLEER. CDR3 in DNA: TGCGCCAGCAGCCAAGATTTGAGGGAATCGTACTCCTACGAGCAGTACTTC. This gives the protein CASSQDLRESYSYEQYF.

This clonotype was counted a few times. This rearrangement joins TRBV27 to TRBJ1-5; 8 bases are a match to TRBD1. The CDR3 runs to 15 residues. Germline CDR1 is MNHEY and CDR2 is SMNVEV (reference sequence). The V segment lost 3 bases and the J segment 4 bases; nucleotides outside the gene matches: 5. The CDR3 sequence: CASSFRTGPNQPQHF. The CDR3 coding sequence is TGTGCCAGCAGTTTTAGGACAGGGCCAAATCAGCCCCAGCATTTT.

This chain uses TRBV20-1 with TRBJ2-3, with D perhaps TRBD1 (5 bases). The CDR3 length is 15 residues. Trimming pared 3 bases from V and 3 bases from J, leaving 16 bases between. Germline CDR1 reads DFQATT; CDR2 reads SNEGSKA (reference sequence). In DNA form, the CDR3 reads TGCAGTGCTAGCTCCCTGCAGGGTTTGACAGATACGCAGTATTTT. Translating it yields CSASSLQGLTDTQYF.

V and J are TRBV29-1 and TRBJ2-2, with D possibly being TRBD1 (9 bases). With 2 bases removed from V and 5 bases from J, the gap between germline ends came to 21 bases. CDR1 is SQVTM and CDR2 is ANQGSEA in the germline V gene. The CDR3 contains 17 residues. CDR3 region: CSVETLFSGTGTGELFF. The CDR3 coding sequence is TGCAGCGTTGAAACCCTCTTTAGCGGGACAGGGACCGGGGAGCTGTTTTTT.

This clonotype was observed at least ten times. The V gene is TRBV27, the J gene TRBJ2-1; 8 bases agree with TRBD2. Losses at the gene ends were 2 bases for V and 8 bases for J; bases not matched to a gene: 8. CDR3 size: 15 residues. CDR1 MNHEY and CDR2 SMNVEV come from the germline V gene (reference sequence). This CDR3 reads CASSLGTSHIYEQFF. CDR3 DNA sequence: TGTGCCAGCAGTTTAGGGACTAGTCATATATATGAGCAGTTCTTC.